This section outlines one T cell receptor beta chain sequence together with its context. What it binds is unknown. The data originate from a study of cytomegalovirus exposure and HLA in healthy donors. Whole-study context: Previous work identified 95 million to 120 million unique TCR beta sequences from about 179 million T cells.

Per the germline V gene, CDR1 is LNHDA and CDR2 is SQIVND (reference sequence). The CDR3 contains 16 residues. V was clipped by 7 bases and J by 0 bases, with 16 bases between them. Findings and caveats of the study: In vitro experiments confirmed that a few CMV-associated chains were specific for CMV antigens. Researchers counted around 180 TCR beta chains as cytomegalovirus-associated.

Use of 60 Vbeta and 13 Jbeta primers characterized the PCR. Using immunoSEQ multiplex PCR, the repertoire was profiled, and TCRdb retains in-frame clones only, with some absent. The repertoire includes around 280,000 clones, 80% to 90% of them detected once, and roughly 2% sits in the top ten. This TCR came from a woman in her late teens or twenties in good health and CMV-seronegative. Sample: PBMCs. The J gene is TRBJ1-3, the V gene TRBV19, with D possibly matching TRBD1 (6 bases). CDR3 DNA: TGTGCCAGTACCAAGGACAGTTTTCCCTCTGGAAACACCATATATTTT. Translated, it gives CASTKDSFPSGNTIYF.